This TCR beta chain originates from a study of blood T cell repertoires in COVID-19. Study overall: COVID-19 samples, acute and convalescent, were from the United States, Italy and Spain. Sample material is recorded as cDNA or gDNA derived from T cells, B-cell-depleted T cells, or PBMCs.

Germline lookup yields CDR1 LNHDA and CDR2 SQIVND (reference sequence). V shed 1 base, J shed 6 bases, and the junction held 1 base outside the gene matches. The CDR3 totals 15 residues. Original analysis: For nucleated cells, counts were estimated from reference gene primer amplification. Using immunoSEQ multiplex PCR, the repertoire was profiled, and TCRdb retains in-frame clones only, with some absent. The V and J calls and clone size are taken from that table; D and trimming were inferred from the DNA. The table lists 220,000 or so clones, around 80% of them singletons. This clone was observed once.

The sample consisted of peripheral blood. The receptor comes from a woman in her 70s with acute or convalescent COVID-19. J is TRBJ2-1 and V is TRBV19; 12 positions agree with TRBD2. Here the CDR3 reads CASSIALAGGNEQFF. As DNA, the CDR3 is TGTGCCAGTAGTATAGCACTAGCGGGAGGCAATGAGCAGTTCTTC.